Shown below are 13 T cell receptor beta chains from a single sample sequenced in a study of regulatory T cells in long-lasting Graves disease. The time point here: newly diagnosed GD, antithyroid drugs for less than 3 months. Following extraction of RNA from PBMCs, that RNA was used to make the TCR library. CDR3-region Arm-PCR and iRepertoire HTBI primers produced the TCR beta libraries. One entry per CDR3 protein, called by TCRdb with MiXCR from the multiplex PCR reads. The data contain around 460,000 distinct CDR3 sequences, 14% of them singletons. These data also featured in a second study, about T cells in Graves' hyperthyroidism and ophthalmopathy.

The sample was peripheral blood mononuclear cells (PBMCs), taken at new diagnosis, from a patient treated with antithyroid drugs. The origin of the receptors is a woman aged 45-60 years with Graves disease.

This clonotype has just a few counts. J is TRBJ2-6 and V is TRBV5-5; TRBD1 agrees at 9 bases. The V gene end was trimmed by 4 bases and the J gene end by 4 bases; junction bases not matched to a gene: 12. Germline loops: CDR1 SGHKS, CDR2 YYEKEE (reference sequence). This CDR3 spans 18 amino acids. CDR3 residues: CASSPRTGALEGANVLTF. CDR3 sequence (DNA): TGTGCCAGCAGCCCCAGGACAGGGGCCCTGGAAGGGGCCAACGTCCTGACTTTC.

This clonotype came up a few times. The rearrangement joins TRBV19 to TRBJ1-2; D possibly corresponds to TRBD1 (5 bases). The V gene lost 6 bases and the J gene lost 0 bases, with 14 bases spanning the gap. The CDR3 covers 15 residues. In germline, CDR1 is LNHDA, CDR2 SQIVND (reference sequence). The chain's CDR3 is CASRQGTTSNYGYTF. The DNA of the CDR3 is TGTGCCAGTAGGCAAGGGACTACCTCTAACTATGGCTACACCTTC.

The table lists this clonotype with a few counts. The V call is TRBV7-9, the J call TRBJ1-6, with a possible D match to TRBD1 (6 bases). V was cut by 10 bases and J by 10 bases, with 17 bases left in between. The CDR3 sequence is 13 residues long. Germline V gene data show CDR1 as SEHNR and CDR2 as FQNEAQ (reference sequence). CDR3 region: CATHRGGASPLHF. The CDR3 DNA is TGTGCCACTCACCGTGGGGGGGCGTCACCCCTCCACTTT. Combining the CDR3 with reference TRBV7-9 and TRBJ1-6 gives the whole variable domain DTGVSQNPRHKITKRGQNVTFRCDPISEHNRLYWYRQTLGQGPEFLTYFQNEAQLEKSRLLSDRFSAERPKGSFSTLEIQRTEQGDSAMYLCATHRGGASPLHFGNGTRLTVT.

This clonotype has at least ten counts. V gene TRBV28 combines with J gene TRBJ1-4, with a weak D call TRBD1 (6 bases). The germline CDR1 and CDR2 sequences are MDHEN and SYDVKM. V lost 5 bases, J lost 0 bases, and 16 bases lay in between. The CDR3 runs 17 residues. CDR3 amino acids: CASSKILQGPTNEKLFF. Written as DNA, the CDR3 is TGTGCCAGCAGTAAGATCCTACAGGGTCCAACTAATGAAAAACTGTTTTTT.

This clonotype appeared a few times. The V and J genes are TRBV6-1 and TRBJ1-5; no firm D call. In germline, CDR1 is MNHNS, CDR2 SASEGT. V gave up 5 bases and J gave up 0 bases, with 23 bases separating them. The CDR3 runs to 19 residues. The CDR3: CASSRSAPVVGYSNQPQHF. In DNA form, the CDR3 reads TGTGCCAGCAGTCGCAGCGCACCCGTGGTGGGCTATAGCAATCAGCCCCAGCATTTT.

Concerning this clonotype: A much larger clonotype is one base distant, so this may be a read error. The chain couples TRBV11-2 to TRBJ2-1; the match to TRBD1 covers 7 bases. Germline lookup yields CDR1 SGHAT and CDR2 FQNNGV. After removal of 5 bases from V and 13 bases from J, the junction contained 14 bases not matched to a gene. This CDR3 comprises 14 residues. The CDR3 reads CASSAGRGTETQFF. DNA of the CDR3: TGTGCCAGCAGCGCTGGCAGGGGGACGGAGACCCAGTTCTTC.

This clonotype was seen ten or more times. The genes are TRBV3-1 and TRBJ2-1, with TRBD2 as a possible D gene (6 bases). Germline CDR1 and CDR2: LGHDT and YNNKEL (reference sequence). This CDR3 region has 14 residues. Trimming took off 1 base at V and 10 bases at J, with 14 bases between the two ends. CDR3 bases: TGTGCCAGCAGCCAAGCATTAGCGGCCGGAGAGCAGTTCTTC. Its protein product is CASSQALAAGEQFF.

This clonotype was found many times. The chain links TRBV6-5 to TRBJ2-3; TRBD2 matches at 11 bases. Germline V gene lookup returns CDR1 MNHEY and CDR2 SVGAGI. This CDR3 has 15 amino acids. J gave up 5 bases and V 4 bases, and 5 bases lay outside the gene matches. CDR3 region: CASSSTSGSVDTQYF. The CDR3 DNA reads TGTGCCAGCAGTTCAACTAGCGGGAGTGTAGATACGCAGTATTTT.

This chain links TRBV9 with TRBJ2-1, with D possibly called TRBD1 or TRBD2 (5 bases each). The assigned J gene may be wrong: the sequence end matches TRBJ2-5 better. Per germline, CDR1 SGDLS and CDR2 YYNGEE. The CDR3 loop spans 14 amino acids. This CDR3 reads CASSDGTSGETQYF. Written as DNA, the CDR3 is TGTGCCAGCAGCGACGGGACCTCTGGGGAGACCCAGTACTTC.

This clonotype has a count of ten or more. CDR3 residues: CASSFAFRGPNSPLHF. DNA of the CDR3: TGTGCCAGCAGTTTTGCCTTCAGGGGGCCTAATTCACCCCTCCACTTT. The gene calls are TRBV12-3 or TRBV12-4 and TRBJ1-6; 8 bases align to TRBD1. This CDR3 has 16 residues. V lost 3 bases to trimming and J lost 6 bases; unmatched junction nucleotides: 7.

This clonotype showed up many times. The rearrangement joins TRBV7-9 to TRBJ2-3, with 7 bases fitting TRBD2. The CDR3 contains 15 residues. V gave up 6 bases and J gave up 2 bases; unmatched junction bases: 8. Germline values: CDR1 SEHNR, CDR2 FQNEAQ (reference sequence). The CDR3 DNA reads TGTGCCAGCAGAGCTTTGGCGGGAGTCACAGATACGCAGTATTTT. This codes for CASRALAGVTDTQYF.

CDR3 in DNA: TGTGCCAGCAGCTCCACACTAGCGGGAGAGACCAATGAGCAGTTCTTC. This encodes CASSSTLAGETNEQFF. The J gene is TRBJ2-1, the V gene TRBV5-4; 11 bases fit TRBD2. With 3 bases clipped from V and 6 bases from J, the junction kept 8 bases outside the gene matches. The germline V gene encodes CDR1 SGHNT and CDR2 YYREEE (reference sequence). The CDR3 loop spans 16 amino acids.

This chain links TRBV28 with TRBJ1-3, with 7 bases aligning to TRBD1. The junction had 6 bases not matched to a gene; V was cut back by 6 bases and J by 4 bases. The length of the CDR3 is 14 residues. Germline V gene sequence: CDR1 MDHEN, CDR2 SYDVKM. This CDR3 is CASSPAGGGNTIYF. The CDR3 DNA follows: TGTGCCAGCAGCCCGGCAGGGGGAGGAAACACCATATATTTT.